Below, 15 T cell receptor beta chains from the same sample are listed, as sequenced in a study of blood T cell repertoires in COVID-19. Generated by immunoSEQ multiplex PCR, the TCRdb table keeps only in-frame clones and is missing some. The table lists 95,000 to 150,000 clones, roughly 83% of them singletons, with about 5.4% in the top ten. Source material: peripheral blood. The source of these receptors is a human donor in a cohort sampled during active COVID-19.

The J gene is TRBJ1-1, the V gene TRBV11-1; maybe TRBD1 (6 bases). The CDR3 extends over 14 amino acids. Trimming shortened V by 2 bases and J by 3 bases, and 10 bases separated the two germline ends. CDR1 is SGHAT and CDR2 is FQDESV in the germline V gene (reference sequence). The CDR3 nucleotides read TGTGCCAGCAGCTTAACAGGGTTGTACACTGAAGCTTTCTTT. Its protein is CASSLTGLYTEAFF.

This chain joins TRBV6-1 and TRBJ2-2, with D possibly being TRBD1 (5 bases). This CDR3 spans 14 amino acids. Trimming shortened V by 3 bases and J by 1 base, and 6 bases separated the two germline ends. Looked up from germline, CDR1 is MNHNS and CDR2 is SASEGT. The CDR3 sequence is CASSDQGNTGELFF. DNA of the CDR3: TGTGCCAGCAGTGACCAGGGGAACACCGGGGAGCTGTTTTTT.

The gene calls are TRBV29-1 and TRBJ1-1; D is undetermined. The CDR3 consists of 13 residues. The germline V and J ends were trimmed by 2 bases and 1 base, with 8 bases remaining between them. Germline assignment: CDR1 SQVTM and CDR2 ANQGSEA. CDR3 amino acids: CSVEFTTNTEAFF. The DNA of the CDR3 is TGCAGCGTTGAATTTACAACGAACACTGAAGCTTTCTTT.

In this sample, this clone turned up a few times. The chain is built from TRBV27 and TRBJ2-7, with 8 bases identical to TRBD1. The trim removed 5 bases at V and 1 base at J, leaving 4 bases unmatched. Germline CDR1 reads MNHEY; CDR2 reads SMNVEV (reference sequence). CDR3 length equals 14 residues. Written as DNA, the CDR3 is TGTGCCAGCAGTACGACAGGGGTTTCCTACGAGCAGTACTTC. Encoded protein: CASSTTGVSYEQYF.

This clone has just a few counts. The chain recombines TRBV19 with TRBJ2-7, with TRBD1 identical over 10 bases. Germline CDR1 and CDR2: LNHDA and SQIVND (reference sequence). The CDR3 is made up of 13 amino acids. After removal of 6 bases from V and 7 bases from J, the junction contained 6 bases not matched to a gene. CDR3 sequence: CASRDRGAGEQYF. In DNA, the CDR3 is TGTGCCAGTAGGGACAGGGGGGCCGGAGAGCAGTACTTC.

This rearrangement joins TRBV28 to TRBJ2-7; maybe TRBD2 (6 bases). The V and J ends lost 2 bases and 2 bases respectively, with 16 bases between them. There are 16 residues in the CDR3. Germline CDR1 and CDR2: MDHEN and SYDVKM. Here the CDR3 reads CASSLSPAGTAYEQYF. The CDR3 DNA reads TGTGCCAGCAGTTTAAGTCCAGCGGGTACCGCCTACGAGCAGTACTTC.

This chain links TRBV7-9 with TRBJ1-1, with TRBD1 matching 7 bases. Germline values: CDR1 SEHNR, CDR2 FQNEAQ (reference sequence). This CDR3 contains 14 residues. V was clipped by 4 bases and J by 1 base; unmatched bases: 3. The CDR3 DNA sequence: TGTGCCAGCAGCTCTGGGACAGCGAACACTGAAGCTTTCTTT. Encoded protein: CASSSGTANTEAFF.

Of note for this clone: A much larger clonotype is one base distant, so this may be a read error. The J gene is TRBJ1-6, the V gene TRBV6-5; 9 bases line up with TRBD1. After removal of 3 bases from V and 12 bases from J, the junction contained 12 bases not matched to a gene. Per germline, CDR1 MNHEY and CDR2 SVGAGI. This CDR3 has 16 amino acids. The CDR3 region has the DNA TGTGCCAGCAGTTATGGGACAGGGAGGAGAGGATTACCCCTCCACTTT. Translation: CASSYGTGRRGLPLHF.

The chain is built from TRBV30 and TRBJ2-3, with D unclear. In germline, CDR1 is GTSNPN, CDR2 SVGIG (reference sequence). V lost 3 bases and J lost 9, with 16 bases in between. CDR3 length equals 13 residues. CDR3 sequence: CAWRAIQALTQYF. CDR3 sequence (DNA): TGTGCCTGGAGAGCGATACAAGCGTTAACGCAGTATTTT.

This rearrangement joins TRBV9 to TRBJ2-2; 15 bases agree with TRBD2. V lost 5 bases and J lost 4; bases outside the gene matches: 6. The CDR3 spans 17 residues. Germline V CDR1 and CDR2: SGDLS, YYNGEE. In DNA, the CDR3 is TGTGCCAGCAGACCGGGACTAGCGGGAGGAATCACCGGGGAGCTGTTTTTT. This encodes CASRPGLAGGITGELFF.

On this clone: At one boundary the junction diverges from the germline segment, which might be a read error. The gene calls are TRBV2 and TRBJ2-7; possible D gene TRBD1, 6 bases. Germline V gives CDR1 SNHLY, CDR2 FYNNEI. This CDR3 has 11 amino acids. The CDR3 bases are TGTGCCAGCAGTGAATGGGAGAGGGGGAACTTC. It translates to CASSEWERGNF.

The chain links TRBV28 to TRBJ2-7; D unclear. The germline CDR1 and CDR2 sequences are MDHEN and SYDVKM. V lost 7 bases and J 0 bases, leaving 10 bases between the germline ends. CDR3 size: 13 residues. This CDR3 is CASTRYSSYEQYF. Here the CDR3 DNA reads TGTGCCAGCACCCGCTACAGCTCCTACGAGCAGTACTTC.

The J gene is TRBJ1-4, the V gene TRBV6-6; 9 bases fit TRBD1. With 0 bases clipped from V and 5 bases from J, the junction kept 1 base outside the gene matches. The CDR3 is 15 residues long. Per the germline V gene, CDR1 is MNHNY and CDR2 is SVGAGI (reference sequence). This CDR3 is CASSYSGTGNEKLFF. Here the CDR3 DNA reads TGTGCCAGCAGTTACTCCGGGACAGGGAATGAAAAACTGTTTTTT.

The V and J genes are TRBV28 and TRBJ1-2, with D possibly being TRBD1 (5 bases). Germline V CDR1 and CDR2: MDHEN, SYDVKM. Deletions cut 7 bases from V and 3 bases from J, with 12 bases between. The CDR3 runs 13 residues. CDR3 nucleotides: TGTGCCAGCATAGGGGCCCCCCACTATGGCTACACCTTC. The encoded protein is CASIGAPHYGYTF.

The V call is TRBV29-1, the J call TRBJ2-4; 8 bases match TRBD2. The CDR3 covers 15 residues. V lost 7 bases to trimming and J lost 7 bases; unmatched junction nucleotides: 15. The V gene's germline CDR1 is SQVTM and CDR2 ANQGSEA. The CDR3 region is CSAGGDWRSKNIQYF. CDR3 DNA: TGCAGCGCCGGGGGGGATTGGCGGAGTAAGAACATTCAGTACTTC.